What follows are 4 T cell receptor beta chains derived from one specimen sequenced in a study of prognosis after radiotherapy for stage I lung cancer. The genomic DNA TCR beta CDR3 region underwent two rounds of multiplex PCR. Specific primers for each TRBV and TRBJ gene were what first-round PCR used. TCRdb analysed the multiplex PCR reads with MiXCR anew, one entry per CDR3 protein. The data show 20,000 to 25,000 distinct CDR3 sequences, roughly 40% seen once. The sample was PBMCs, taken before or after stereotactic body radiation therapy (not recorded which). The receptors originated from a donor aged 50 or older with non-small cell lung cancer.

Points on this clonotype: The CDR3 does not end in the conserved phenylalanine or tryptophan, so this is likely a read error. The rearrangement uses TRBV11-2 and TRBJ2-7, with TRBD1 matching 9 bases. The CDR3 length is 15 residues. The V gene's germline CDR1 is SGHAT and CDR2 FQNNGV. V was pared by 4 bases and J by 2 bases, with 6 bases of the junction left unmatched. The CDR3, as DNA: TGTGCCAGCAGCTCGGGGACAGGGAGGACCTACGAGCAGTACTTA. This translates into CASSSGTGRTYEQYL.

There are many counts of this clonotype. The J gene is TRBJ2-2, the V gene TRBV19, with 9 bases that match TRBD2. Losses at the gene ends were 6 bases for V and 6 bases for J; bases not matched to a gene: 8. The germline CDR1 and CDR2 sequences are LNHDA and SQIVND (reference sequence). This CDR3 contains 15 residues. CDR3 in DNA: TGTGCCAGTAGGCCTGGGACTAGCTTAGCCGGGGAGCTGTTTTTT. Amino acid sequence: CASRPGTSLAGELFF. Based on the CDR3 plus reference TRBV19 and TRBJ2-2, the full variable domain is DGGITQSPKYLFRKEGQNVTLSCEQNLNHDAMYWYRQDPGQGLRLIYYSQIVNDFQKGDIAEGYSVSREKKESFPLTVTSAQKNPTAFYLCASRPGTSLAGELFFGEGSRLTVL.

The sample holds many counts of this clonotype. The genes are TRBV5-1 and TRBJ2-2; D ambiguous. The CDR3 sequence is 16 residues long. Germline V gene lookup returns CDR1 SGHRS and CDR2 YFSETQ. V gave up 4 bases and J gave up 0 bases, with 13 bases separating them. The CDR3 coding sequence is TGCGCCAGCAGCGCTTACACAGCCCCGAACACCGGGGAGCTGTTTTTT. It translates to CASSAYTAPNTGELFF.

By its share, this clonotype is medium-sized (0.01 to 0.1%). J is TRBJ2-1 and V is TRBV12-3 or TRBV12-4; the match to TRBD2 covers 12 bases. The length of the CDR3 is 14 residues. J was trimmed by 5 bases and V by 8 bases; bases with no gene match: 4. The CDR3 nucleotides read TGTGCCAGCTTTACTAGCGGGAGGAACAATGAGCAGTTCTTC. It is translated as CASFTSGRNNEQFF.